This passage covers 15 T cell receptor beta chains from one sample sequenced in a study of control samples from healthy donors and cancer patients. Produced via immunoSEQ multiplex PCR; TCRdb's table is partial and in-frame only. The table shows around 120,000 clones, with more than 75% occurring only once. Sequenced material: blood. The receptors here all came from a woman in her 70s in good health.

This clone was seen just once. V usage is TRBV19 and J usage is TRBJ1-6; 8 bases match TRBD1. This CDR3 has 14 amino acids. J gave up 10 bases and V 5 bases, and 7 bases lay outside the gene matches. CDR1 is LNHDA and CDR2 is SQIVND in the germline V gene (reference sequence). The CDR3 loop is CASSSDRVQSPLHF. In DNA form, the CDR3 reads TGTGCCAGTAGTTCGGACAGGGTGCAGTCACCCCTCCACTTT.

The CDR3 sequence is CASSLSGGGMETQYF. The CDR3 bases are TGTGCCAGCAGCTTATCAGGCGGGGGGATGGAGACCCAGTACTTC. V is TRBV7-2 and J is TRBJ2-5; 8 bases align to TRBD2. The CDR3 extends over 15 amino acids. The trim removed 2 bases at V and 5 bases at J, leaving 7 bases unmatched. Looked up from germline, CDR1 is SGHTA and CDR2 is FQGNSA.

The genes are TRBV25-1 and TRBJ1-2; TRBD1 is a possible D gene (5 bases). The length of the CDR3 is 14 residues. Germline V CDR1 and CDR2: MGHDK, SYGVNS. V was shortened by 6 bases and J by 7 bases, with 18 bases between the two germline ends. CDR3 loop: CASRGPVVLRGYTF. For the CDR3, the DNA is TGTGCCAGCAGGGGGCCGGTGGTATTACGTGGCTACACCTTC.

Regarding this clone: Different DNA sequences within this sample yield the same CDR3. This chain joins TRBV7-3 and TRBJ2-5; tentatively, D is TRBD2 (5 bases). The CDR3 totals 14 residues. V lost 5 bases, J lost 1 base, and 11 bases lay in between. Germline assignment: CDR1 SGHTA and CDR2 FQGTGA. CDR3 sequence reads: CASSPTGLQETQYF. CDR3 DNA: TGTGCCAGCAGCCCCACTGGACTCCAAGAGACCCAGTACTTC.

The CDR3 loop reads CASSRSGGAELFF. The CDR3 nucleotides read TGTGCCAGTTCACGTAGTGGGGGCGCGGAGCTGTTTTTT. The chain has TRBV19 and TRBJ2-2, with a possible D match to TRBD1 (6 bases). CDR1 and CDR2 (germline): LNHDA, SQIVND (reference sequence). The CDR3 runs 13 residues. Trimming shortened V by 8 bases and J by 10 bases, and 17 bases separated the two germline ends.

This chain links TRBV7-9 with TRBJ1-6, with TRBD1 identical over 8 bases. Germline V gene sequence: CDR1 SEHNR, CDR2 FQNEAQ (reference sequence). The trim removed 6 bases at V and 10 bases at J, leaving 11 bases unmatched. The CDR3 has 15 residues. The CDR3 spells CASSSLTGVMSPLHF. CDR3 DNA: TGTGCCAGCAGTTCACTGACAGGGGTCATGTCACCCCTCCACTTT.

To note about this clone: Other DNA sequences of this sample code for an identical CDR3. CDR3 DNA sequence: TGCGCCAGCAGCGGGACGGACTATGGCTACACCTTC. Translation gives CASSGTDYGYTF. The J gene is TRBJ1-2, the V gene TRBV5-1; D may be TRBD1 (5 bases). The CDR3 contains 12 residues. The germline gives CDR1 SGHRS, CDR2 YFSETQ. V lost 4 bases to trimming and J lost 3 bases, with 7 bases between them.

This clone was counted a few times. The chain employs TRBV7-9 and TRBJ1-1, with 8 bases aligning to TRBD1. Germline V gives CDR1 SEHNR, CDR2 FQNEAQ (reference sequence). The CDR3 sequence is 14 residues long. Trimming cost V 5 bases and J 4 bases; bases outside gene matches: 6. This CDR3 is CASSRGQGGTEAFF. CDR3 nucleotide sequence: TGTGCCAGCAGCCGCGGACAGGGAGGCACTGAAGCTTTCTTT.

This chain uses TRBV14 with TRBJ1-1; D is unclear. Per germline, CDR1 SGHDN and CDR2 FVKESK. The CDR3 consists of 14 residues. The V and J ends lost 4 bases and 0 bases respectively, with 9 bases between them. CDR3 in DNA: TGTGCCAGCAGCCCCGGGTCGCTGAACACTGAAGCTTTCTTT. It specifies CASSPGSLNTEAFF.

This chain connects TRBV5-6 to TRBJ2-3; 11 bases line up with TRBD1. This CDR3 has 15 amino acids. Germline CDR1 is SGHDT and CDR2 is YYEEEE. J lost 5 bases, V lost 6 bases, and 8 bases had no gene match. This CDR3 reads CASKYLDRGRDTQYF. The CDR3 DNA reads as TGTGCCAGCAAGTATCTGGACAGGGGGCGAGATACGCAGTATTTT.

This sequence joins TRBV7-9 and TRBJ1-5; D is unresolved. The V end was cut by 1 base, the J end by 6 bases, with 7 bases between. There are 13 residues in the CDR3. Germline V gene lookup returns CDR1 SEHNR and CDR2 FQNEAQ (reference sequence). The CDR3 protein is CASSLEEGQPQHF. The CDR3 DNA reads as TGTGCCAGCAGCTTAGAGGAGGGTCAGCCCCAGCATTTT.

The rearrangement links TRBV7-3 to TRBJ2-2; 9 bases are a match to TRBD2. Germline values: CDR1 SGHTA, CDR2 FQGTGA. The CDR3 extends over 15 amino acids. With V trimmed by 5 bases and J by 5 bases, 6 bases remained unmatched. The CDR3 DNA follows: TGTGCCAGCAGCCGTAGCGGGGGAGGTACCGGGGAGCTGTTTTTT. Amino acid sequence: CASSRSGGGTGELFF.

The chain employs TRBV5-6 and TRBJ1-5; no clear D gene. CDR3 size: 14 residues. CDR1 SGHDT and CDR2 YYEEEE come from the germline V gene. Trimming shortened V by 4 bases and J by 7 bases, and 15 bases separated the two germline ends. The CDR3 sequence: CASSDGNGVQPQHF. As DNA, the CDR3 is TGTGCCAGCAGCGACGGAAACGGAGTACAGCCCCAGCATTTT.

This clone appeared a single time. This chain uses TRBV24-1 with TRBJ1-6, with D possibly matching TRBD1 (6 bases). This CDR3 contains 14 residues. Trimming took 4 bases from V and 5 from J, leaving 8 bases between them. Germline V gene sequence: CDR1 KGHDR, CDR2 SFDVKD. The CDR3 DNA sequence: TGTGCCACCAGTGAAGGGGGGAATAATTCACCCCTCCACTTT. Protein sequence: CATSEGGNNSPLHF.

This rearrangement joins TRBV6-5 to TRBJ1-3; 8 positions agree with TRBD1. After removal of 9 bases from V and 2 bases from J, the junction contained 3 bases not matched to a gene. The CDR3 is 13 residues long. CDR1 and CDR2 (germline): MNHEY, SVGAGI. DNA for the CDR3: TGTGCCAGTTTGGACAGGGCTGGAAACACCATATATTTT. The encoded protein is CASLDRAGNTIYF.